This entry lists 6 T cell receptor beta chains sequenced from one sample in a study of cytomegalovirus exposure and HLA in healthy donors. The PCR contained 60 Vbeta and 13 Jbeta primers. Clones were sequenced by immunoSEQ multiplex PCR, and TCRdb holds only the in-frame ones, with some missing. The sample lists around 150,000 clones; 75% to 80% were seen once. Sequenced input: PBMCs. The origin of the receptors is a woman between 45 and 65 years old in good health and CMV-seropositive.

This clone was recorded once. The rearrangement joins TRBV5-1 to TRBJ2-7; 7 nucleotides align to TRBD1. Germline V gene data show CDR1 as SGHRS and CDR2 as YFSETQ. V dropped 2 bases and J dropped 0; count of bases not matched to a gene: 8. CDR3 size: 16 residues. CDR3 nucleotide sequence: TGCGCCAGCAGCTTTAACCCGGGACAGAGCTCCTACGAGCAGTACTTC. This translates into CASSFNPGQSSYEQYF. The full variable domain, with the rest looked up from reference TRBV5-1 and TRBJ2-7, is KAGVTQTPRYLIKTRGQQVTLSCSPISGHRSVSWYQQTPGQGLQFLFEYFSETQRNKGNFPGRFSGRQFSNSRSEMNVSTLELGDSALYLCASSFNPGQSSYEQYFGPGTRLTVT.

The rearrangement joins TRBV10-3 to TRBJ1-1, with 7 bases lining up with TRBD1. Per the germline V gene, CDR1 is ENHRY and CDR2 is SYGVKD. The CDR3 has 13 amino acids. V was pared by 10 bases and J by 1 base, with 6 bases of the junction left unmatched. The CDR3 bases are TGTGCCACGACACAGGGGACGAACACTGAAGCTTTCTTT. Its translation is CATTQGTNTEAFF.

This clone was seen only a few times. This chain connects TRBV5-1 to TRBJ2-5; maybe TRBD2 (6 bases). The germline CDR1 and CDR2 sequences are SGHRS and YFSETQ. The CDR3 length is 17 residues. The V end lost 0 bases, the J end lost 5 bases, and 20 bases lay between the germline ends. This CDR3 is CASSLGPGLSAGETQYF. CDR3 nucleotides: TGCGCCAGCAGCTTGGGTCCGGGACTCTCCGCAGGGGAGACCCAGTACTTC.

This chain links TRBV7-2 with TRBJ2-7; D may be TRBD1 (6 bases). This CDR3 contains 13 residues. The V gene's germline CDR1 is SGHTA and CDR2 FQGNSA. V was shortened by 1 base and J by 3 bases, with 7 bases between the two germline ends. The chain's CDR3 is CASSLGTVYEQYF. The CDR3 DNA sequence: TGTGCCAGCAGCTTAGGGACAGTCTACGAGCAGTACTTC.

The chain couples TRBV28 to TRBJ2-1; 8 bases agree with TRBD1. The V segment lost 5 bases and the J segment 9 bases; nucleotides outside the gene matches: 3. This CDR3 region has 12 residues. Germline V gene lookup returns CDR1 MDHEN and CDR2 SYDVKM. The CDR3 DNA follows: TGTGCCAGCAGTAGACAGGGGACTGAGCAGTTCTTC. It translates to CASSRQGTEQFF. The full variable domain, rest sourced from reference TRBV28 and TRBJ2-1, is DVKVTQSSRYLVKRTGEKVFLECVQDMDHENMFWYRQDPGLGLRLIYFSYDVKMKEKGDIPEGYSVSREKKERFSLILESASTNQTSMYLCASSRQGTEQFFGPGTRLTVL.

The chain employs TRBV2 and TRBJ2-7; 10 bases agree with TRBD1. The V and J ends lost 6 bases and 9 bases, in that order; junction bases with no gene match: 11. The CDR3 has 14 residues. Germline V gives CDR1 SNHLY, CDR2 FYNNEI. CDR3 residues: CASSAGTGVPGQYF. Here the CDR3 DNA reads TGTGCCAGCAGCGCCGGGACAGGGGTTCCCGGGCAGTACTTC.